This entry describes one TCR beta chain. Its antigen specificity is not known. Base qualities are not at hand, and no much larger clone is one base apart. Libraries were made using 5' RACE. Sequencer: NextSeq 500. The TCR library protocol attached unique molecular identifiers to individual cDNA molecules to correct for sequencing error and PCR bias. TCR alpha and beta chains were both sequenced, and the abundances of alpha and beta sequences in each sample were closely correlated with each other. The source study handled its data this way. Decombinator V4 was used to annotate TCR sequences for V gene, J gene and CDR3. TCRs were defined as expanded if a significant change between any two time points was detected under a Poisson model with p below 0.0001. Abundances of TCRs were expressed as counts per million after normalisation to the total number of TCRs sequenced in each sample. A search of VDJdb, accessed on 1 November 2021, was run for TCRs annotated to CMV, EBV and SARS-CoV-2, with TCRs annotated for multiple antigens excluded. TCRdb reworked the public reads: Q25 trimming with fastp, MiXCR clone assembly, productive beta chains retained. Rows with a matching CDR3 protein are joined into one entry that keeps the most common DNA and genes. These V and J calls rely on TCRdb rather than the paper's analysis. The sample table records approximately 65,000 distinct CDR3 sequences; approximately 10% of these occur just once. The ten largest clonotypes hold nearly 3% of the sample.

A case-control design nested within a healthcare worker cohort in London, UK, was used, with weekly nasopharyngeal swab PCR tests and blood sampling performed. Between 23 and 31 March 2020, the week of the UK lockdown, healthcare workers were enrolled and then followed up weekly for as long as 16 weeks. The entry originates in a study of early T cells in non-severe SARS-CoV-2 infection listed by TCRdb under 2021. In the study overall: Because TCR sequencing relied on bulk RNA taken from unsorted whole blood, pairing of alpha and beta chains was not possible. The study at large found these results: VDJdb matching was skewed toward anti-spike CD8 responses, so virus-specific expansions were likely underestimated and private and CD4 specificities were missed.

The specimen was whole blood, collected at baseline. The TCR originated in an adult who was a healthcare worker with PCR-confirmed SARS-CoV-2 infection or an uninfected control (not recorded which).

The nucleotide sequence reads TGTGCCAGCAGCCCCAGGGGTCGTCTGAACACTGAAGCTTTCTTT. This gives the protein CASSPRGRLNTEAFF. The V gene is TRBV7-6 and the J gene is TRBJ1-1, and possibly TRBD1, on 6 matching bases. The CDR3 starts with the cysteine, ends with the phenylalanine, and has 15 residues. The entry retains the CDR3 DNA only, 45 bases that are in frame from base 1. The germline V gene sets CDR1 to SGHVS and CDR2 to FNYEAQ. Trimming takes 5 bases from V and 0 bases from J, and the germline ends sit 13 bases apart.